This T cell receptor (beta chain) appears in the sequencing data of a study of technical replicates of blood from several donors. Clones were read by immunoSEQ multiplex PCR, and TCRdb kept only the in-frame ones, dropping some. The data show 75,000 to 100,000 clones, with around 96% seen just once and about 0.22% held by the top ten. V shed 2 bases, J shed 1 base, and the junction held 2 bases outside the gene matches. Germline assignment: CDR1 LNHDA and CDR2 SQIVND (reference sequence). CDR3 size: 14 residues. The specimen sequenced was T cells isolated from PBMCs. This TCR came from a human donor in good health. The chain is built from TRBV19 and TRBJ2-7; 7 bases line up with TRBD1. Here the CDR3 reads CASSIIQGSYEQYF. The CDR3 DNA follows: TGTGCCAGTAGTATAATACAGGGGTCCTACGAGCAGTACTTC.